The 26 T cell receptor beta chains listed next were all sequenced from one sample in a study of shared clonotypes between healthy human individuals. The table came from immunoSEQ multiplex PCR; TCRdb's copy has only in-frame clones and leaves some out. Among 950,000 to 1,300,000 clones listed, about 76% were seen once. Sequencing input: memory CD4+ T cells sorted from blood. The subset: CD45RA-negative fraction. The receptors come from a man younger than 35 in good health.

The chain couples TRBV2 to TRBJ2-7; TRBD1 agrees at 9 bases. The CDR3 is made up of 13 amino acids. The V gene end was trimmed by 6 bases and the J gene end by 2 bases; junction bases not matched to a gene: 2. CDR1 and CDR2 from the germline V gene are SNHLY and FYNNEI. The CDR3 spells CASRGQGTYEQYF. The CDR3 bases are TGTGCCAGCAGGGGACAGGGTACCTACGAGCAGTACTTC.

The rearrangement links TRBV14 to TRBJ2-7, with 8 bases identical to TRBD1. V gave up 6 bases and J gave up 4 bases; unmatched junction bases: 5. The CDR3 has 13 amino acids. Germline V gene lookup returns CDR1 SGHDN and CDR2 FVKESK. DNA of the CDR3: TGTGCCAGCAGGCGGACAGGGATGTACGAGCAGTACTTC. Amino acid sequence: CASRRTGMYEQYF.

The chain has TRBV5-1 and TRBJ1-6, with a tentative D call TRBD1 (5 bases). The ends were cut back, 2 bases at V and 6 bases at J, with 9 bases in the middle. Germline CDR1 is SGHRS and CDR2 is YFSETQ. The CDR3 runs to 14 residues. The DNA for the CDR3 is TGCGCCAGCAGCTTTGGGGACGTTAATTCACCCCTCCACTTT. This sequence encodes CASSFGDVNSPLHF.

This chain connects TRBV7-6 to TRBJ2-3; no clear D. The CDR3 loop spans 14 amino acids. Trimming removed 3 bases at V and 2 bases at J, with 9 bases between. CDR1 is SGHVS and CDR2 is FNYEAQ in the germline V gene. Here the CDR3 reads CASSLSPLTDTQYF. The CDR3 DNA is TGTGCCAGCAGCTTGTCTCCCCTCACAGATACGCAGTATTTT.

This clone was detected once. The chain recombines TRBV6-6 with TRBJ2-2; D remains unclear. V was trimmed by 0 bases and J by 1 base, leaving 9 bases between them. The CDR3 is made up of 16 amino acids. Germline CDR1 and CDR2: MNHNY and SVGAGI (reference sequence). The CDR3 region is CASSYSGIMNTGELFF. CDR3 in DNA: TGTGCCAGCAGTTACTCGGGCATTATGAACACCGGGGAGCTGTTTTTT.

CDR3 in DNA: TGTGCCAGCAGCTTAGATCAGGACACTGAAGCTTTCTTT. Protein product: CASSLDQDTEAFF. The rearrangement links TRBV7-9 to TRBJ1-1; D is undetermined. Germline-derived CDR1 and CDR2 are SEHNR and FQNEAQ (reference sequence). This CDR3 has 13 residues. V lost 1 base and J 3 bases, leaving 6 bases between the germline ends.

With respect to this clone: The junction departs from the called germline gene at one end, perhaps through a read error. This chain links TRBV6-5 with TRBJ2-5; TRBD2 matches at 9 bases. Per germline, CDR1 MNHEY and CDR2 SVGAGI. The CDR3 loop spans 12 amino acids. The CDR3 loop reads CASSSSSGATHF. Written as DNA, the CDR3 is TGTGCCAGCAGTTCTTCTAGCGGGGCCACACACTTC.

The chain joins TRBV10-3 to TRBJ1-5; D unclear. The V and J ends lost 11 bases and 0 bases respectively, with 14 bases between them. CDR1 is ENHRY and CDR2 is SYGVKD in the germline V gene. There are 14 residues in the CDR3. This chain's CDR3 is CAVDPGYSNQPQHF. The CDR3 bases are TGTGCCGTCGACCCGGGGTATAGCAATCAGCCCCAGCATTTT.

The chain links TRBV7-9 to TRBJ2-1; no firm D call. CDR1 is SEHNR, CDR2 FQNEAQ, per germline (reference sequence). The CDR3 totals 12 residues. Trimming shortened V by 0 bases and J by 15 bases, and 12 bases separated the two germline ends. As DNA, the CDR3 is TGTGCCAGCAGCTTAGCGAGCGAAGCTCCGTTCTTC. This sequence encodes CASSLASEAPFF.

The rearrangement links TRBV9 to TRBJ2-3; 7 bases agree with TRBD1. Germline CDR1 SGDLS, CDR2 YYNGEE. The CDR3 is 17 amino acids. V was clipped by 0 bases and J by 2 bases; unmatched bases: 9. CDR3 protein: CASSVGDHRGPTDTQYF. The CDR3 DNA follows: TGTGCCAGCAGCGTAGGCGACCACAGGGGACCCACAGATACGCAGTATTTT.

The chain links TRBV6-4 to TRBJ1-2; TRBD1 matches at 8 bases. J gave up 4 bases and V 7 bases, and 5 bases lay outside the gene matches. This CDR3 is built from 13 residues. Germline values: CDR1 MRHNA, CDR2 SNTAGT. The CDR3 loop reads CASILTGAYGYTF. The CDR3 DNA reads as TGTGCCAGCATTCTGACAGGGGCCTATGGCTACACCTTC.

This rearrangement joins TRBV7-9 to TRBJ2-3, with unresolved D. Looked up from germline, CDR1 is SEHNR and CDR2 is FQNEAQ (reference sequence). The length of the CDR3 is 14 residues. The V and J ends lost 1 base and 4 bases respectively, with 9 bases between them. The CDR3 sequence is CASSLVPAADTQYF. The CDR3 DNA sequence: TGTGCCAGCAGCTTAGTCCCAGCCGCAGATACGCAGTATTTT. The complete variable domain, with remaining parts taken from reference TRBV7-9 and TRBJ2-3, reads DTGVSQNPRHKITKRGQNVTFRCDPISEHNRLYWYRQTLGQGPEFLTYFQNEAQLEKSRLLSDRFSAERPKGSFSTLEIQRTEQGDSAMYLCASSLVPAADTQYFGPGTRLTVL.

This clone is a singleton in its sample. The chain combines TRBV7-2 with TRBJ2-1; 12 positions match TRBD2. V lost 5 bases and J lost 5; bases outside the gene matches: 10. The germline gives CDR1 SGHTA, CDR2 FQGNSA. The CDR3 has 17 residues. The CDR3 loop is CASSQTSGSALNNEQFF. CDR3 sequence (DNA): TGTGCCAGCAGCCAGACTAGCGGGAGCGCCCTAAACAATGAGCAGTTCTTC.

This clone showed up just a few times. Here the CDR3 DNA reads TGCGCCAGCATCGGGTCTAGCGGGAGCGGTGAGCAGTTCTTC. As protein: CASIGSSGSGEQFF. The chain couples TRBV10-1 to TRBJ2-1, with TRBD2 matching 10 bases. The CDR3 loop spans 14 amino acids. Germline CDR1 and CDR2: WNHNN and SYGVQD (reference sequence). The trim removed 7 bases at V and 9 bases at J, leaving 9 bases unmatched.

V usage is TRBV9 and J usage is TRBJ2-5; D remains unclear. Trimming stripped 0 bases from V and 4 bases from J, with 13 bases between. CDR3 size: 15 residues. The V gene's germline CDR1 is SGDLS and CDR2 YYNGEE. The CDR3 sequence is CASSVGWAGRETQYF. The DNA of the CDR3 is TGTGCCAGCAGCGTAGGGTGGGCTGGCCGAGAGACCCAGTACTTC.

The chain is built from TRBV14 and TRBJ2-2; the D is unclear. V lost 1 base and J 5 bases, leaving 5 bases between the germline ends. The CDR3 runs to 13 residues. Germline CDR1 SGHDN, CDR2 FVKESK. The CDR3 DNA follows: TGTGCCAGCAGCCAAGGCAAGACCGGGGAGCTGTTTTTT. This sequence encodes CASSQGKTGELFF.

V and J are TRBV6-1 and TRBJ2-7; D is unclear. CDR1 and CDR2 from the germline V gene are MNHNS and SASEGT. CDR3 length: 12 amino acids. V lost 7 bases to trimming and J lost 0 bases, with 7 bases between them. Here the CDR3 reads CASIGPSYEQYF. In nucleotides, the CDR3 is TGTGCCAGCATAGGACCCTCCTACGAGCAGTACTTC.

V is TRBV30 and J is TRBJ2-5; D tentatively reads TRBD1 or TRBD2 (5 bases each). Trimming shortened V by 7 bases and J by 1 base, and 13 bases separated the two germline ends. Per germline, CDR1 GTSNPN and CDR2 SVGIG (reference sequence). The CDR3 covers 13 residues. CDR3 residues: CASGGPPQETQYF. CDR3 sequence (DNA): TGTGCCTCTGGGGGTCCTCCCCAAGAGACCCAGTACTTC.

The V gene is TRBV4-1, the J gene TRBJ2-3; 10 bases agree with TRBD2. From germline, CDR1 is MGHRA and CDR2 YSYEKL. The CDR3 length is 15 residues. The V and J ends lost 6 bases and 4 bases, in that order; junction bases with no gene match: 7. CDR3: CASRPTSGVADTQYF. Written as DNA, the CDR3 is TGCGCCAGCAGACCCACTAGCGGGGTAGCAGATACGCAGTATTTT.

The V gene is TRBV11-3, the J gene TRBJ2-1; a possible D gene is TRBD1 (6 bases). CDR3 size: 13 residues. V was trimmed by 5 bases and J by 4 bases, leaving 9 bases between them. CDR1 is SGHNT and CDR2 is YENEEA in the germline V gene. CDR3 sequence reads: CASSPQGYNEQFF. The CDR3 bases are TGTGCCAGCAGCCCACAGGGTTACAATGAGCAGTTCTTC.

This chain uses TRBV30 with TRBJ2-2; 8 bases are a match to TRBD2. This CDR3 contains 14 residues. From germline, CDR1 is GTSNPN and CDR2 SVGIG (reference sequence). Losses at the gene ends were 0 bases for V and 6 bases for J; bases not matched to a gene: 3. CDR3 in amino acids: CAWSVTGGAGELFF. DNA for the CDR3: TGTGCCTGGAGTGTAACGGGGGGGGCCGGGGAGCTGTTTTTT.

This chain joins TRBV4-1 and TRBJ1-3; D possibly corresponds to TRBD1 (5 bases). CDR3 length equals 15 residues. V was pared by 1 base and J by 0 bases, with 7 bases between. The germline V gene encodes CDR1 MGHRA and CDR2 YSYEKL. The CDR3 bases are TGCGCCAGCAGCCAAGCAGGGACCTCTGGAAACACCATATATTTT. This translates into CASSQAGTSGNTIYF.

The chain uses TRBV30 and TRBJ1-2; 7 positions match TRBD1. The CDR3 has 13 amino acids. Germline V CDR1 and CDR2: GTSNPN, SVGIG (reference sequence). CDR3 amino acids: CALGQERFDGYTF. The CDR3 DNA follows: TGTGCTCTCGGACAGGAGAGGTTCGATGGCTACACCTTC.

V gene TRBV27 combines with J gene TRBJ2-7; the match to TRBD1 covers 9 bases. Germline lookup yields CDR1 MNHEY and CDR2 SMNVEV (reference sequence). With V trimmed by 5 bases and J by 3 bases, 20 bases remained unmatched. The CDR3 runs 19 residues. CDR3 bases: TGTGCCAGCAGTCCGATCCGGGACAGGGTTTTTTCTGCGGTCTACGAGCAGTACTTC. This gives the protein CASSPIRDRVFSAVYEQYF.

This clone was observed a single time. The chain has TRBV5-1 and TRBJ1-3, with 10 bases identical to TRBD1. Germline V CDR1 and CDR2: SGHRS, YFSETQ. V dropped 3 bases and J dropped 4; count of bases not matched to a gene: 7. The CDR3 contains 16 residues. The CDR3 here is CASSSWTGGTGNTIYF. The CDR3, as DNA: TGCGCCAGCAGCTCATGGACAGGGGGAACCGGAAACACCATATATTTT. The full variable domain, in which reference TRBV5-1 and TRBJ1-3 provide the parts outside the CDR3, is KAGVTQTPRYLIKTRGQQVTLSCSPISGHRSVSWYQQTPGQGLQFLFEYFSETQRNKGNFPGRFSGRQFSNSRSEMNVSTLELGDSALYLCASSSWTGGTGNTIYFGEGSWLTVV.

The chain joins TRBV7-3 to TRBJ1-1; weak D call: TRBD1 (6 bases). Deletions cut 1 base from V and 1 base from J, with 7 bases between. CDR3 length: 14 residues. Germline V gene data show CDR1 as SGHTA and CDR2 as FQGTGA. For the CDR3, the DNA is TGTGCCAGCAGCTTAAAGGGGGGGAACACTGAAGCTTTCTTT. This codes for CASSLKGGNTEAFF.